This TCR beta chain was found in a study of blood T cell repertoires in COVID-19. At the level of the study: Some COVID-19 samples were acute and others convalescent; all came from the United States, Italy and Spain. In each case, the material was cDNA or gDNA derived from T cells, B-cell-depleted T cells, or PBMCs.

The CDR3 is 15 residues long. Germline V gene lookup returns CDR1 MNHEY and CDR2 SVGAGI. The J segment lost 0 bases and the V segment lost 5 bases, leaving 5 bases of the junction unmatched. Authors' methods: Reference gene primers were amplified, and this amplification served to estimate nucleated cell counts. TCRdb keeps only in-frame clones here, not all; method: immunoSEQ multiplex PCR. The D gene and trimming were derived from the DNA, and the V and J assignments and clone size from that table. The sample consists of roughly 150,000 clones, about 80% of them appearing once. The source is a man between 60 and 70 years old with acute or convalescent COVID-19. This sequence joins TRBV6-5 and TRBJ1-1, with 8 bases identical to TRBD1. The sequencing input was peripheral blood. This chain's CDR3 is CASSRQGFMNTEAFF. Written as DNA, the CDR3 is TGTGCCAGCAGTCGACAGGGGTTCATGAACACTGAAGCTTTCTTT.